The clone carrying this T cell receptor beta chain was detected ten times or more. Antigen unknown. The TCR library protocol attached unique molecular identifiers to the individual cDNA molecules. TCRdb re-called the 5' RACE reads with MiXCR, one entry per CDR3 protein. The sample lists about 58,000 distinct CDR3 sequences; 9.5% to 15% were seen once. The germline V gene has CDR1 SEHNR and CDR2 FQNEAQ (reference sequence). V shed 0 bases and J shed 9 bases, with 12 bases lying between them. CDR3 length: 15 amino acids. These data are taken from a study of early T cells in non-severe SARS-CoV-2 infection. Study summary: Chains from this unsorted whole-blood bulk RNA could not be paired. Overall study results and limits: Database matching using VDJdb favored anti-spike CD8 responses, with private and CD4 specificities left missing.

The clonotype was recovered from an adult who was a healthcare worker with PCR-confirmed SARS-CoV-2 infection or an uninfected control (not recorded which). This chain connects TRBV7-9 to TRBJ1-6; D is unclear. The sample taken for sequencing was whole blood. The CDR3 DNA is TGTGCCAGCAGCTTAGCGGAGGGCCGGGGTTCACCCCTCCACTTT. Translation: CASSLAEGRGSPLHF.